This record concerns one T cell receptor beta chain sequence. This CDR3 region has 14 residues. The germline V gene encodes CDR1 SQVTM and CDR2 ANQGSEA. J lost 2 bases, V lost 4 bases, and 1 base had no gene match. The method was immunoSEQ multiplex PCR; TCRdb's version includes in-frame clones alone and lacks a portion of them. The sample has some 50,000 clones, 94% seen once. The data were taken from a study of technical replicates of blood from a few donors. The sequence was collected from a human donor in good health. This sequence joins TRBV29-1 and TRBJ2-7; 14 bases are a match to TRBD2. Sequenced input: T cells isolated from PBMCs. CDR3 protein: CSVGLAGGPYEQYF. CDR3 coding DNA: TGCAGCGTTGGACTAGCGGGAGGGCCCTACGAGCAGTACTTC.